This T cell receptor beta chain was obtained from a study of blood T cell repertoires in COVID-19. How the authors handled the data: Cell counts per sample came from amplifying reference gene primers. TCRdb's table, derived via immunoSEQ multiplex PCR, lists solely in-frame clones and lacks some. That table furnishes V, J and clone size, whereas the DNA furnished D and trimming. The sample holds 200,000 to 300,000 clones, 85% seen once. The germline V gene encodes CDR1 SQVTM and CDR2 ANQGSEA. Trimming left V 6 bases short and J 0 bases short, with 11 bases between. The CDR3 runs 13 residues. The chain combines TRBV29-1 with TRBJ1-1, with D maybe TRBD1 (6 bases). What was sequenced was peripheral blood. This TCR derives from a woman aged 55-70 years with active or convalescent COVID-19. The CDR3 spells CSVQGKMNTEAFF. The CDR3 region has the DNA TGCAGCGTGCAGGGGAAGATGAACACTGAAGCTTTCTTT. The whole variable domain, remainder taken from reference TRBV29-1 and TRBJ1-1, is SAVISQKPSRDICQRGTSLTIQCQVDSQVTMMFWYRQQPGQSLTLIATANQGSEATYESGFVIDKFPISRPNLTFSTLTVSNMSPEDSSIYLCSVQGKMNTEAFFGQGTRLTVV.